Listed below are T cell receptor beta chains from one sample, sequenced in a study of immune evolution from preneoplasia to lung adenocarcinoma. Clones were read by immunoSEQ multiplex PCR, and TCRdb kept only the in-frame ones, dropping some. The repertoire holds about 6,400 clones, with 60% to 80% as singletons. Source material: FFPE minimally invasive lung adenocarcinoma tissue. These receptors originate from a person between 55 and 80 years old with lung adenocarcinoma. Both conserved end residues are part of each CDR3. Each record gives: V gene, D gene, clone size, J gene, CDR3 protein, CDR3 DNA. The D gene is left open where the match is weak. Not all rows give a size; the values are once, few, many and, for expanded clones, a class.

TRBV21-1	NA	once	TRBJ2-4	CASSKVSGGRPKNIQYF	TGTGCCAGCAGCAAAGTGAGTGGGGGCCGTCCCAAAAACATTCAGTACTTC
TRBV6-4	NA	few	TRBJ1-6	CASSTGSGNSPLHF	TGTGCCAGCAGTACAGGGTCGGGGAATTCACCCCTCCACTTT
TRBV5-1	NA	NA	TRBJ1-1	CASSFLGRGTEAFF	TGCGCCAGCAGCTTCTTAGGCAGGGGCACTGAAGCTTTCTTT
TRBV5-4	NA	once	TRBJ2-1	CASSPPGLYNEQFF	TGTGCCAGCAGCCCCCCCGGACTTTACAATGAGCAGTTCTTC
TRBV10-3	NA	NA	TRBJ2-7	CAISDVDEQYF	TGTGCCATCAGTGATGTGGACGAGCAGTACTTC
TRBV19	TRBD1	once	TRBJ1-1	CASSPSHRGTEAFF	TGTGCCAGTAGTCCCTCACACAGGGGCACTGAAGCTTTCTTT
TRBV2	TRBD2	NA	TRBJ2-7	CATLGLASGEQYF	TGTGCCACCCTAGGACTAGCCTCAGGCGAGCAGTACTTC
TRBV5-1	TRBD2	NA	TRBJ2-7	CASSPSGPPTYEQYF	TGCGCCAGCAGCCCTAGCGGTCCCCCCACCTACGAGCAGTACTTC
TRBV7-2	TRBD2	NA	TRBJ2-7	CASSLAAGANEQYF	TGTGCCAGCAGCTTAGCAGCGGGGGCAAACGAGCAGTACTTC
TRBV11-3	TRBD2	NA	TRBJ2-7	CASSLRPGAGGYEQYF	TGTGCCAGCAGCTTACGTCCGGGGGCGGGAGGTTACGAGCAGTACTTC
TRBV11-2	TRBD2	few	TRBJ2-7	CASSSSGGGGYEQYF	TGTGCCAGCAGCTCCTCCGGCGGGGGGGGCTACGAGCAGTACTTC
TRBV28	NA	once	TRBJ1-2	CATANYGYTF	TGTGCCACGGCAAACTATGGCTACACCTTC
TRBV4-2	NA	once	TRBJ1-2	CASSQLWDLRGDGYTF	TGTGCCAGCAGCCAACTTTGGGACCTACGAGGGGATGGCTACACCTTC
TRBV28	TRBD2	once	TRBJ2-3	CASSSTPSGGLLADTQYF	TGTGCCAGCAGTTCTACCCCTAGCGGGGGCCTTTTAGCAGATACGCAGTATTTT
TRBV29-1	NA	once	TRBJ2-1	CSVERARSYNEQFF	TGCAGCGTTGAACGGGCTAGGTCCTACAATGAGCAGTTCTTC
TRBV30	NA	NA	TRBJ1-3	CAWSPRGGVMNTIYF	TGTGCCTGGAGCCCCCGTGGAGGGGTTATGAACACCATATATTTT
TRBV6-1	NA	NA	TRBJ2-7	CASGGAQITYEQYF	TGTGCCAGCGGGGGGGCACAGATAACCTACGAGCAGTACTTC
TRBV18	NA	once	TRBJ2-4	CASSDRAGDTAKNIQYF	TGTGCCAGCTCCGATCGGGCCGGGGACACCGCCAAAAACATTCAGTACTTC
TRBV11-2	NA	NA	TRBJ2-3	CASSLWRVTPDTQYF	TGTGCCAGCAGCTTATGGCGGGTAACACCGGATACGCAGTATTTT
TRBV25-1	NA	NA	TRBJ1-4	CASSDPSLVQKLFF	TGTGCCAGCAGTGACCCCTCTCTGGTCCAAAAACTGTTTTTT
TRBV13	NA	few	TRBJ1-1	CASSLPQGKAFF	TGTGCCAGCAGCCTCCCCCAGGGGAAAGCTTTCTTT
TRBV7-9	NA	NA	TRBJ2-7	CASSLVSGRVYEQYF	TGTGCCAGCAGCTTAGTCTCGGGCAGAGTCTACGAGCAGTACTTC
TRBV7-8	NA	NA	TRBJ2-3	CASSLITGQNTQYF	TGTGCCAGCAGCTTAATTACAGGGCAAAATACGCAGTATTTT
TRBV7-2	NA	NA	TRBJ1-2	CASSKGYSGYTF	TGTGCCAGCAGCAAGGGTTACAGTGGCTACACCTTC
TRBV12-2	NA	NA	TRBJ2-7	CASRLAQGSSYEQYF	TGTGCAAGTCGCTTAGCGCAGGGGTCCTCCTACGAGCAGTACTTC
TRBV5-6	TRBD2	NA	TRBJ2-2	CASRVRELVSGELFF	TGTGCCAGCAGGGTGCGGGAGTTGGTGTCCGGGGAGCTGTTTTTT
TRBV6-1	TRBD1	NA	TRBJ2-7	CASSEPGQGGEQYF	TGTGCCAGCAGTGAACCGGGACAGGGGGGGGAGCAGTACTTC
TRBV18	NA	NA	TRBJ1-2	CASSSQGGNGYTF	TGTGCCAGCTCATCACAGGGAGGTAATGGCTACACCTTC
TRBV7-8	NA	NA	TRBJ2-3	CASSSLAPDTQYF	TGTGCCAGCAGCTCCCTAGCCCCAGATACGCAGTATTTT
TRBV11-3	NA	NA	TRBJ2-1	CASSLVGDYEQFF	TGTGCCAGCAGCTTAGTAGGGGACTATGAGCAGTTCTTC
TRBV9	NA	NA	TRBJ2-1	CASSVEGGPYNEQFF	TGTGCCAGCAGCGTAGAGGGGGGTCCATACAATGAGCAGTTCTTC
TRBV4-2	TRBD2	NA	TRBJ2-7	CASSQDSGGRYEQYF	TGTGCCAGCAGCCAGGACAGCGGGGGTCGCTACGAGCAGTACTTC
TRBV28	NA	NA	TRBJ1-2	CASSLTGVYGYTF	TGTGCCAGCAGTTTGACAGGAGTCTATGGCTACACCTTC